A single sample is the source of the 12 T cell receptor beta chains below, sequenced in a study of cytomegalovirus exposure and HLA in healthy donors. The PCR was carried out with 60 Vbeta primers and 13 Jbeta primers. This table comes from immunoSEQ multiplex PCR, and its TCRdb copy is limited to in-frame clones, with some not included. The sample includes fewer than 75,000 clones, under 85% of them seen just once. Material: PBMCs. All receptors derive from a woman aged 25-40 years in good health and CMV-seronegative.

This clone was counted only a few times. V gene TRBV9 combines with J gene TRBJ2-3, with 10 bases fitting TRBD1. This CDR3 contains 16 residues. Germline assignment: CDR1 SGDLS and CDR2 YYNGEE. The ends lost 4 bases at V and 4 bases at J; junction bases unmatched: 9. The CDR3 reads CASSSRTGGEADTQYF. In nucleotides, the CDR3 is TGTGCCAGCAGCTCCCGGACAGGGGGAGAGGCAGATACGCAGTATTTT.

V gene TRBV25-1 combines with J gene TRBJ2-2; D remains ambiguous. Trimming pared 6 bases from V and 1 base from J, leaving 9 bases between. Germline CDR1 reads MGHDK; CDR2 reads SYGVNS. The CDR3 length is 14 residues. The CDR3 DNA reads TGTGCCAGCAGCGAACCCAGGAACACCGGGGAGCTGTTTTTT. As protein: CASSEPRNTGELFF.

CDR3 nucleotides: TGTGCCAGCAGCTTATTCGGACAGGGTAATTCACCCCTCCACTTT. Translation: CASSLFGQGNSPLHF. This chain links TRBV11-2 with TRBJ1-6; 8 positions agree with TRBD1. V lost 2 bases and J lost 6; bases outside the gene matches: 3. The CDR3 totals 15 residues. Germline loops: CDR1 SGHAT, CDR2 FQNNGV.

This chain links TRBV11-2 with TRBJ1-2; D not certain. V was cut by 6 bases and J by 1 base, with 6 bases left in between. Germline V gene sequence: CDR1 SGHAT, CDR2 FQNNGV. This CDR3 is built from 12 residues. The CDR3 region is CASRAGNYGYTF. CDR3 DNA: TGTGCCAGCAGAGCCGGTAACTATGGCTACACCTTC.

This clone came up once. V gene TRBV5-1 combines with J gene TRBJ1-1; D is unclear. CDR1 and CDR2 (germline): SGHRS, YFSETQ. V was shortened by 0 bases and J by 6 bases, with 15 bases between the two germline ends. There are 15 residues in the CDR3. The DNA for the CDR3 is TGCGCCAGCAGCTTGGACTTAGGCGGTCAGTCTGAAGCTTTCTTT. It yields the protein CASSLDLGGQSEAFF.

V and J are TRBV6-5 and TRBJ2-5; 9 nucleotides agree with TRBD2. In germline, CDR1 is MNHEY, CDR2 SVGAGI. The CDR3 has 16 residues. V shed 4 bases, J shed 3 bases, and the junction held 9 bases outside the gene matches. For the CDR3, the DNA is TGTGCCAGCAGTTTGGGGGTGGTAGCGGGGGAAGAGACCCAGTACTTC. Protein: CASSLGVVAGEETQYF.

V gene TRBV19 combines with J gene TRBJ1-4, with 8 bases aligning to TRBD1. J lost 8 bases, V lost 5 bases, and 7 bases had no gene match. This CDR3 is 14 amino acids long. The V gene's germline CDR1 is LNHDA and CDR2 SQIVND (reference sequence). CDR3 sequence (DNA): TGTGCCAGTAGTCCCAGGGGGCTTGAGGAAAAACTGTTTTTT. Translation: CASSPRGLEEKLFF.

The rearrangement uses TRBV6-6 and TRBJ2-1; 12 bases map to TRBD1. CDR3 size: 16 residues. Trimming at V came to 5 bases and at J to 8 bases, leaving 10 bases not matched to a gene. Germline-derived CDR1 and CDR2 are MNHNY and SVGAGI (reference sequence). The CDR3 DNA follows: TGTGCCAGCAGTCTCCGGGACAGGGGGCTTCCCGATGAGCAGTTCTTC. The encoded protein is CASSLRDRGLPDEQFF.

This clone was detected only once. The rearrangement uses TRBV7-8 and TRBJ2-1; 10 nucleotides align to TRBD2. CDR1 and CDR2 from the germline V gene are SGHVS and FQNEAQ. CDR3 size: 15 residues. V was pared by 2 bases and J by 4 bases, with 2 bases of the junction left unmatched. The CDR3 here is CASSLKAGGYNEQFF. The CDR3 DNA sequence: TGTGCCAGCAGCTTAAAAGCGGGAGGGTACAATGAGCAGTTCTTC.

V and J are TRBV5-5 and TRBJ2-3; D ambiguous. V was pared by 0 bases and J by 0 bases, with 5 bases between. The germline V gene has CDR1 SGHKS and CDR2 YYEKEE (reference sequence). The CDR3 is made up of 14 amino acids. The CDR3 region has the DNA TGTGCCAGCAGCTTGGATGGCAGCACAGATACGCAGTATTTT. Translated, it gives CASSLDGSTDTQYF.

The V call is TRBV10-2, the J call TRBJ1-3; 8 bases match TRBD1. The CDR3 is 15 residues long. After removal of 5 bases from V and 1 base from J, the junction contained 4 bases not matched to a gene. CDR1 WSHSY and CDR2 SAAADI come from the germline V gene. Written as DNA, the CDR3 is TGCGCCAGCAGTTTACAGGGGGTATCTGGAAACACCATATATTTT. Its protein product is CASSLQGVSGNTIYF.

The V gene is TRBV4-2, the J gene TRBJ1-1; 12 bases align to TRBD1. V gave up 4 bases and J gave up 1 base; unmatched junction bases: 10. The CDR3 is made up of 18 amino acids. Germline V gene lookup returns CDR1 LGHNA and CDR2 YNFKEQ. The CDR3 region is CASSPQAGTGGRNTEAFF. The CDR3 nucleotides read TGTGCCAGCAGCCCGCAAGCCGGGACAGGGGGCCGGAACACTGAAGCTTTCTTT.